Reported below is one T cell receptor (beta chain). Antigen: not known. The data derive from a study of a mutant IDH1 vaccine in newly diagnosed glioma. Study details: Week 35 was safety follow-up visit V12; week 47 was end-of-study visit V13. Study findings and constraints: Pseudoprogression seemingly bore no relation to changes in top peripheral T cell clonotypes.

Libraries were prepared by immunoSEQ multiplex PCR; TCRdb keeps only in-frame clonotypes and omits some of them. The table has approximately 60,000 clones, roughly four fifths seen once. The time point was: week 35, safety follow-up. Doses comprised 300 ug of mutant IDH1 20-mer peptide each, plus topical imiquimod. The patients were given eight vaccinations, one each in weeks 1, 3, 5, 7, 11, 15, 19 and 23. New IDH1-mutant, ATRX-lost WHO grade 3 or 4 astrocytomas occurred in donors. The V gene lost 4 bases and the J gene lost 4 bases, with 16 bases spanning the gap. Germline V gene sequence: CDR1 LNHDA, CDR2 SQIVND (reference sequence). This CDR3 is 15 amino acids long.

The chain employs TRBV19 and TRBJ1-1, with TRBD1 as a possible D gene (5 bases). This sample comprised PBMCs, obtained from a glioma patient whose treatment included an IDH1 peptide vaccine. The sequence came from a man in his fifties with glioma. In DNA form, the CDR3 reads TGTGCCAGTAGTAAAAATCAGGGAGGGTCCACTGAAGCTTTCTTT. This translates into CASSKNQGGSTEAFF.